This T cell receptor (beta chain) was sequenced in a study of tissue T cells after allogeneic stem cell transplantation. TCRbeta CDR3 was sequenced at survey depth with template counts. The assay was immunoSEQ multiplex PCR, and TCRdb's table has in-frame clones only and misses some. This table holds more than 1,300 clones, roughly 44% found once. CDR3 length: 15 amino acids. Trimming removed 4 bases at V and 0 bases at J, with 8 bases between. CDR1 is NNHDY and CDR2 is SYVADS in the germline V gene. Study-level points and caveats: Motif-based clustering found tissue-specific repertoire signatures shared across patients, though few clones were shared. Some tissue clones might be persisting host cells; their alloreactivity or antigen specificity was not determined.

On this clone: Its antigen remains unknown. These gene names are mouse names. The read falls 1 residue short of the CDR3 end, and the missing part is taken from the germline J gene.

The time point denotes: mouse harvest day 14 after allogeneic transplant. Each mouse received 10^7 T-cell-depleted marrow cells plus 10^6 splenic CD5+ T cells by tail vein. The material sequenced was spleen. V and J are TRBV13-3 and TRBJ1-6, with D tentatively TRBD1 (6 bases). TRBJ1-6 is sorted into the ORF group, with uncertain function. This TCR was recovered from a female BALB/c mouse given C57BL/6 T cells with graft-versus-host disease after an allogeneic hematopoietic cell transplant. Partial CDR3 DNA: TGTGCCAGCAGTCCAGGGGATTCCTATAATTCGCCCCTCTAC. Its translation is CASSPGDSYNSPLY. The full CDR3 sequence reads CASSPGDSYNSPLYF.